The text below deals with one T cell receptor beta chain. No antigen is known for it. Each CDR3 protein gets one entry after TCRdb re-called the multiplex PCR reads with MiXCR. The sample lists under 30,000 distinct CDR3 sequences; approximately 23% were seen once. The data stem from a study of breast tumors, draining lymph nodes, adjacent tissues. Study-wide results and caveats: Tumor repertoires ranked between lymph nodes and nontumor tissue in diversity, with V and J gene preferences. Luminal-like breast cancer showed significantly greater tumor-nontumor repertoire similarity than basal-like breast cancer did.

The source material was breast tumor tissue. This receptor was identified in a female donor with breast cancer. Some clones in this sample may be carry-over from other donors' samples.

This CDR3 is CASSSILLGAYEQYF. DNA of the CDR3: TGTGCCAGCAGTTCGATCCTTTTGGGGGCCTACGAGCAGTACTTC. The chain has TRBV28 and TRBJ2-7; tentatively, D is TRBD1 or TRBD2 (5 bases each). The germline V gene encodes CDR1 MDHEN and CDR2 SYDVKM. Trimming shortened V by 4 bases and J by 2 bases, and 15 bases separated the two germline ends. CDR3 size: 15 residues.